This TCR beta chain emerged from a study of T cells expressing NK-cell markers. Study context: Investigators obtained TCR beta repertoires from sorted CD3+CD56+NKG2C+, CD3+CD56+NKG2C- and CD3+CD56-NKG2C+ T cells. There were seven HCMV-seropositive donors and one seronegative donor among the eight sequenced.

For TCR beta, cDNA was produced by 5'RACE template switching with UMIs. TCRdb reanalyzed the 5' RACE reads and collapses them to one entry per CDR3 protein, without DNA. The table counts about 160,000 distinct CDR3 sequences; around a sixth lies in the top ten. There are 15 residues in the CDR3. CDR1 is ENHRY, CDR2 SYGVKD, per germline. The sequencing input was blood T cells: a sorted CD56 or NKG2C T cell subset, CD4+ or CD8+ T cells, or bulk PBMC T cells (not recorded which). J is TRBJ2-1 and V is TRBV10-3; the TRBD2 assignment by TCRdb is unverifiable without DNA. The clonotype was recovered from a woman between 18 and 69 years old in good health. The chain's CDR3 is CAIRGTSGLNNEQFF.